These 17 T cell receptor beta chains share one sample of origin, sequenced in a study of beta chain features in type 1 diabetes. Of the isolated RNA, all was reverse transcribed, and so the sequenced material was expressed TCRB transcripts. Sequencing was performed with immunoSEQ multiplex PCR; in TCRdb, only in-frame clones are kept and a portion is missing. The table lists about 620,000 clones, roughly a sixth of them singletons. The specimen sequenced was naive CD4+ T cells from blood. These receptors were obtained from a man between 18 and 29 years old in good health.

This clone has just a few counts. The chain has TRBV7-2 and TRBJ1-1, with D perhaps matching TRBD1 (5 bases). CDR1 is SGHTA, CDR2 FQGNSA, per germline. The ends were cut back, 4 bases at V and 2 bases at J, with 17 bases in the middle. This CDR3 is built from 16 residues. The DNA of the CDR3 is TGTGCCAGCAGCTCCCAGGGTGGGGCAGGCAACACTGAAGCTTTCTTT. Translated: CASSSQGGAGNTEAFF. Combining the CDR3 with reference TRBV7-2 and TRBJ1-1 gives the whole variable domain GAGVSQSPSNKVTEKGKDVELRCDPISGHTALYWYRQSLGQGLEFLIYFQGNSAPDKSGLPSDRFSAERTGGSVSTLTIQRTQQEDSAVYLCASSSQGGAGNTEAFFGQGTRLTVV.

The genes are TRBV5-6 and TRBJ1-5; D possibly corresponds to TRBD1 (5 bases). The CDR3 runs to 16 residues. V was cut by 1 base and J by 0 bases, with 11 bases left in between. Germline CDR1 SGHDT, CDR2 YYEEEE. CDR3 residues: CASSLRGFDSNQPQHF. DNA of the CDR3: TGTGCCAGCAGCTTGAGGGGATTCGATAGCAATCAGCCCCAGCATTTT. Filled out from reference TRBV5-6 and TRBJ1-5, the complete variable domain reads DAGVTQSPTHLIKTRGQQVTLRCSPKSGHDTVSWYQQALGQGPQFIFQYYEEEERQRGNFPDRFSGHQFPNYSSELNVNALLLGDSALYLCASSLRGFDSNQPQHFGDGTRLSIL.

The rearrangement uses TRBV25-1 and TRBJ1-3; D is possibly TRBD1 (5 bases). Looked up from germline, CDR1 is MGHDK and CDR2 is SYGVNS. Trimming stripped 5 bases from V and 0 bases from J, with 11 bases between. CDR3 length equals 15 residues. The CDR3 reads CASSPPGTSGNTIYF. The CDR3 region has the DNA TGTGCCAGCAGTCCTCCCGGGACCTCTGGAAACACCATATATTTT.

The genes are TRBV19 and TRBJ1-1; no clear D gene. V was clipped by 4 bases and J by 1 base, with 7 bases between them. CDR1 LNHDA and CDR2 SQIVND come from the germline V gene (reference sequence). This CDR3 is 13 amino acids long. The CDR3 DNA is TGTGCCAGTAGTACCGCCCGGAACACTGAAGCTTTCTTT. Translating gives CASSTARNTEAFF. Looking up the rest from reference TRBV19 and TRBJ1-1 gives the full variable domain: DGGITQSPKYLFRKEGQNVTLSCEQNLNHDAMYWYRQDPGQGLRLIYYSQIVNDFQKGDIAEGYSVSREKKESFPLTVTSAQKNPTAFYLCASSTARNTEAFFGQGTRLTVV.

In DNA, the CDR3 is TGCGCCAGCAGCGTCCAGACAAGAAACACTGAAGCTTTCTTT. This translates into CASSVQTRNTEAFF. The J gene is TRBJ1-1, the V gene TRBV5-1, with D unresolved. Germline lookup yields CDR1 SGHRS and CDR2 YFSETQ. The V end was cut by 4 bases, the J end by 2 bases, with 12 bases between. This CDR3 is built from 14 residues. Variable domain in full (rest from reference TRBV5-1 and TRBJ1-1): KAGVTQTPRYLIKTRGQQVTLSCSPISGHRSVSWYQQTPGQGLQFLFEYFSETQRNKGNFPGRFSGRQFSNSRSEMNVSTLELGDSALYLCASSVQTRNTEAFFGQGTRLTVV.

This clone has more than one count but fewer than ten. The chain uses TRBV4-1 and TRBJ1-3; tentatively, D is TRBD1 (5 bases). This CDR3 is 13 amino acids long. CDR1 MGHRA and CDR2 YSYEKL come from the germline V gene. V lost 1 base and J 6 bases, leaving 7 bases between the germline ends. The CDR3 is CASSQGGLNTIYF. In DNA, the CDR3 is TGCGCCAGCAGCCAAGGGGGCTTAAACACCATATATTTT.

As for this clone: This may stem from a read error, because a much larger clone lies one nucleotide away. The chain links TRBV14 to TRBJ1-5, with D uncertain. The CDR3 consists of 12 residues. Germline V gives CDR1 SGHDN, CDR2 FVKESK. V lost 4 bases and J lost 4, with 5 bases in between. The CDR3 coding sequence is TGTGCCAGCAGCCCCTTGAATCAGCCCCAGCATTTT. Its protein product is CASSPLNQPQHF.

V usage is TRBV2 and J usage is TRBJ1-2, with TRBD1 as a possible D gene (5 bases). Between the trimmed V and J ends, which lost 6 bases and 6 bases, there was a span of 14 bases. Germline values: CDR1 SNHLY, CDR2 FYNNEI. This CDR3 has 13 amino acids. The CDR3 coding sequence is TGTGCCAGCAGCGAGAACAGGCTCCATGGCTACACCTTC. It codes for CASSENRLHGYTF.

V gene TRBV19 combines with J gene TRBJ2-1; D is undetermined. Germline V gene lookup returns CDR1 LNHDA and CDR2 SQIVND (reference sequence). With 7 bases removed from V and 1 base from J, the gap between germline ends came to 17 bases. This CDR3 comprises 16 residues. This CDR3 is CASKSTGLPSYNEQFF. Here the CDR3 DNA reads TGTGCCAGTAAATCTACGGGCCTCCCTTCCTACAATGAGCAGTTCTTC. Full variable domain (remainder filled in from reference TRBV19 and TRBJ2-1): DGGITQSPKYLFRKEGQNVTLSCEQNLNHDAMYWYRQDPGQGLRLIYYSQIVNDFQKGDIAEGYSVSREKKESFPLTVTSAQKNPTAFYLCASKSTGLPSYNEQFFGPGTRLTVL.

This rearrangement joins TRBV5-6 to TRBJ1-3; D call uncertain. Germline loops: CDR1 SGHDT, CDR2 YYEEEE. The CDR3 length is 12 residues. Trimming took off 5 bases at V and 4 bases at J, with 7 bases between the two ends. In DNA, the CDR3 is TGTGCCAGCAGGAGGACGGGAAACACCATATATTTT. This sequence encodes CASRRTGNTIYF.

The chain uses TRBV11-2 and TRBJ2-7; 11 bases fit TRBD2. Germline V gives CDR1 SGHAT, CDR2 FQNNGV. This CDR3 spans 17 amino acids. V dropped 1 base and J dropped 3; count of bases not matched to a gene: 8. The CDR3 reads CASSLVAGGPYIYEQYF. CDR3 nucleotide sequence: TGTGCCAGCAGCTTAGTAGCGGGGGGGCCTTATATCTACGAGCAGTACTTC.

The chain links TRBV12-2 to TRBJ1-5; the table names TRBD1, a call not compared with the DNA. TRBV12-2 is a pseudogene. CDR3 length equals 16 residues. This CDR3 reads CASRLEGRGLSQPQHF. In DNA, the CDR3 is TGTGCAAGTCGCTTAGAGGGCAGGGGGCTGAGTCAGCCCCAGCATTTT.

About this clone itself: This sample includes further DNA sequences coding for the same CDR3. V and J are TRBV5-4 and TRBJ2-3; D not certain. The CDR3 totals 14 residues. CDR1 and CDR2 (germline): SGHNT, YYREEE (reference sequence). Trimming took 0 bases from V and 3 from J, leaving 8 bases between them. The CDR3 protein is CASSLGAETDTQYF. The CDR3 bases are TGTGCCAGCAGCTTGGGGGCGGAGACAGATACGCAGTATTTT.

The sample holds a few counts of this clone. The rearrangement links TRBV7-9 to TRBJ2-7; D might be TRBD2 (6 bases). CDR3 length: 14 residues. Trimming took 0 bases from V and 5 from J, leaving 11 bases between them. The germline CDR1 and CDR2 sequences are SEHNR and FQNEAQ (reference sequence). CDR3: CASSLAGGVNEQYF. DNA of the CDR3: TGTGCCAGCAGCTTAGCTGGAGGGGTCAACGAGCAGTACTTC.

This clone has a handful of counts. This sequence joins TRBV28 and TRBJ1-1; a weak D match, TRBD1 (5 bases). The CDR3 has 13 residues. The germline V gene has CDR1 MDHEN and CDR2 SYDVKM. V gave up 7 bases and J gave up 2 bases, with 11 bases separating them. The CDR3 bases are TGTGCCAGCATTCCGGACACAAACACTGAAGCTTTCTTT. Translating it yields CASIPDTNTEAFF.

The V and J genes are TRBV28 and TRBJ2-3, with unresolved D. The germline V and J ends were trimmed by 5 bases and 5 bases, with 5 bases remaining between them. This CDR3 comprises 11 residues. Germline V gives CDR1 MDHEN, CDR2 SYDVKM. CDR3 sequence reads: CASSRLDTQYF. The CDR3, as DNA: TGTGCCAGCAGTCGGTTAGATACGCAGTATTTT.

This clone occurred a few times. CDR3 DNA sequence: TGTGCCAGCGTCAGGTTCTCTGGAAACACCATATATTTT. It translates to CASVRFSGNTIYF. The rearrangement joins TRBV6-6 to TRBJ1-3; D ambiguous. The CDR3 is made up of 13 amino acids. V lost 8 bases and J lost 0, with 8 bases in between. Per the germline V gene, CDR1 is MNHNY and CDR2 is SVGAGI (reference sequence).